This is a list of T cell receptor beta chains from one sample in a study of metastatic and nonmetastatic thyroid tumors. Using MiXCR, TCRdb reanalyzed the PCR reads. The table has 25,000 to 35,000 clones, 24% seen once. The sequencing input was blood. The receptors were sampled from a female donor with papillary thyroid cancer or a benign thyroid nodule (not recorded which). Some clones in this sample may be carry-over from other donors' samples. The CDR3 runs from the conserved cysteine through the conserved F or W.

TRBJ2-5	TRBV11-3	CARSSFREHQGAQYF
TRBJ2-1	TRBV6-1	CATFGAGVRNNEQFF
TRBJ1-5	TRBV6-2/TRBV6-3	CASSWTGGLQPQHF
TRBJ2-7	TRBV4-3	CASSQYRDLSYEQYF
TRBJ1-2	TRBV19	CASNIGGTGKGYAF
TRBJ2-2	TRBV12-3/TRBV12-4	CASRRRSDVNTGELFF
TRBJ1-6	TRBV19	CASSKQGHNSPLHF
TRBJ1-2	TRBV20-1	CSAREPWTSSYGYTF
TRBJ2-1	TRBV13	CASRFSGSYNEQFF
TRBJ2-7	TRBV5-1	CASSLLEGLEQYF
TRBJ2-3	TRBV12-3/TRBV12-4	CASSFVAGNTDTKYF
TRBJ2-7	TRBV5-1	CASSLRRHTSYEQYF
TRBJ1-2	TRBV2	CASRAPGQAINYGYTF
TRBJ2-7	TRBV7-9	CASSLGLGLAGDWYF
TRBJ2-7	TRBV9	CASSTGTSGSYEQYF
TRBJ1-5	TRBV9	CASSASTGINQPQHF